The clone carrying this T cell receptor (beta chain) was observed a few times. Antigen specificity is unknown. This sample was included in a study of identical twins. General study points: Alpha sequences that were out-of-frame and twin-shared showed an excess of low generation probability. Invariant cells of the MAIT and iNKT types might have partly distorted the zero-insertion analyses.

The germline V gene encodes CDR1 MNHEY and CDR2 SVGEGT. V dropped 2 bases and J dropped 7 bases, with 12 bases sitting between them. The length of the CDR3 is 14 residues. A universal primer site came from template switching; cDNA carried unique molecular identifiers. Each CDR3 protein is one row after TCRdb ran MiXCR on the 5' RACE reads. This table holds 400,000 to 600,000 distinct CDR3 sequences, approximately 20% found once. The same sample was also used in a study of yellow fever vaccine responses in identical twins.

This clonotype was sampled from a young woman in good health. The chain joins TRBV6-2 or TRBV6-3 to TRBJ1-5; a weak D match, TRBD1 (5 bases). The sample consisted of CD4+ T cells sorted from blood. For the CDR3, the DNA is TGTGCCAGCAGTTACGGGACCCCCGGGCAGCCCCAGCATTTT. This sequence encodes CASSYGTPGQPQHF.